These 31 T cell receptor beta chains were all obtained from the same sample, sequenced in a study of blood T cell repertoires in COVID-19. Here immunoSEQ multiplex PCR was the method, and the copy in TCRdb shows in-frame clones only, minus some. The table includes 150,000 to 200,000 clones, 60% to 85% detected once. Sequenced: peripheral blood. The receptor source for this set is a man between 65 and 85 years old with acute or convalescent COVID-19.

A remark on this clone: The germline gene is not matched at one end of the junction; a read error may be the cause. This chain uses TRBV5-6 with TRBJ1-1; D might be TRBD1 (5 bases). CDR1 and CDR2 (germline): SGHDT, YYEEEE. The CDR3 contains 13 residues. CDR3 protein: CASNLVGLGEAFF. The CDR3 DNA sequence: TGTGCCAGCAACTTGGTGGGGCTAGGTGAAGCTTTCTTT.

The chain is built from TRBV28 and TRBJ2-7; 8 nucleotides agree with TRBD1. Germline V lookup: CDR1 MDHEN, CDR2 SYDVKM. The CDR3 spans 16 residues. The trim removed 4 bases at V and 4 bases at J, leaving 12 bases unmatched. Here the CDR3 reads CASSSPQGAGAYEQYF. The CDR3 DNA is TGTGCCAGCAGTTCCCCTCAGGGGGCAGGGGCGTACGAGCAGTACTTC.

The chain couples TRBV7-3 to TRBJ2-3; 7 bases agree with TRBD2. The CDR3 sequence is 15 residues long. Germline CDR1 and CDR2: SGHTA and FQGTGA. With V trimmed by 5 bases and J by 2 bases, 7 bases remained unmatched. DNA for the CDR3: TGTGCCAGCAGCAAACTAGCGCGAGACACAGATACGCAGTATTTT. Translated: CASSKLARDTDTQYF.

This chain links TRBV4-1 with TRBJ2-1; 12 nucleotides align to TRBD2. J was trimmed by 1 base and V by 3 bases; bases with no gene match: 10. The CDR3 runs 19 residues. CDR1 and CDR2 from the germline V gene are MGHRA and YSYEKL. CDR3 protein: CASSHLLAGGHGSYNEQFF. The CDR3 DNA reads TGCGCCAGCAGCCACCTACTAGCGGGGGGCCACGGGTCCTACAATGAGCAGTTCTTC.

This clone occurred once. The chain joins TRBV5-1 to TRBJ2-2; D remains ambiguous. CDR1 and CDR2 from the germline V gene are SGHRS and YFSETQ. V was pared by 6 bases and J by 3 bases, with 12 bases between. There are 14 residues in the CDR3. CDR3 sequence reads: CASMPTIDTGELFF. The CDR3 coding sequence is TGCGCCAGCATGCCCACGATAGACACCGGGGAGCTGTTTTTT.

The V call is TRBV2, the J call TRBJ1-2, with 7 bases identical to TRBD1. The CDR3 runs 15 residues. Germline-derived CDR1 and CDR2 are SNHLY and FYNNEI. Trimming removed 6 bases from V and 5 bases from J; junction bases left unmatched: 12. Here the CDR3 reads CASRLYTPGQYGYTF. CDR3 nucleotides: TGTGCCAGCAGACTCTACACCCCGGGACAGTATGGCTACACCTTC.

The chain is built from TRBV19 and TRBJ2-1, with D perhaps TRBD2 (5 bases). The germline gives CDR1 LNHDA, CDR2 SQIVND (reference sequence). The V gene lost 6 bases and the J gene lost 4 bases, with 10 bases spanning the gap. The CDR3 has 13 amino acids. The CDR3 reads CASRDFLYNEQFF. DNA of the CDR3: TGTGCCAGTAGGGACTTCTTGTACAATGAGCAGTTCTTC.

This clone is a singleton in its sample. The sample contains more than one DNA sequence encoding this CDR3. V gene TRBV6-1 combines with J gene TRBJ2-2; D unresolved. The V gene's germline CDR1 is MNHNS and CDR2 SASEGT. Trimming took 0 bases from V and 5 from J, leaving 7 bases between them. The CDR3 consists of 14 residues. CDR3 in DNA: TGTGCCAGCAGTGAAGCGCGCTCGACCGGGGAGCTGTTTTTT. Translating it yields CASSEARSTGELFF.

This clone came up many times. The CDR3 loop is CASSPTAGGGNEQFF. Here the CDR3 DNA reads TGTGCCAGCAGCCCCACAGCGGGAGGGGGCAATGAGCAGTTCTTC. The V call is TRBV14, the J call TRBJ2-1; 10 nucleotides align to TRBD2. The J segment lost 6 bases and the V segment lost 4 bases, leaving 6 bases of the junction unmatched. The germline gives CDR1 SGHDN, CDR2 FVKESK. The CDR3 length is 15 residues.

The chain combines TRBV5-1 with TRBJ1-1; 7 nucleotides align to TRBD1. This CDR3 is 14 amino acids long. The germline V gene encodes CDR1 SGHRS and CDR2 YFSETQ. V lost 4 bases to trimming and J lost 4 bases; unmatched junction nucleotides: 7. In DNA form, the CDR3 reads TGCGCCAGCAGCCGGGAGGGACAGATCACTGAAGCTTTCTTT. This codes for CASSREGQITEAFF.

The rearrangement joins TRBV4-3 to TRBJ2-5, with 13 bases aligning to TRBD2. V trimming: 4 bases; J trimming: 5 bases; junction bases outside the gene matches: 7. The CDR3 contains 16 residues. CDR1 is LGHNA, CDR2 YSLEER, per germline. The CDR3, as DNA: TGCGCCAGCAGCCGTCGGACTAGCGGGAGTGGTGAGACCCAGTACTTC. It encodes CASSRRTSGSGETQYF.

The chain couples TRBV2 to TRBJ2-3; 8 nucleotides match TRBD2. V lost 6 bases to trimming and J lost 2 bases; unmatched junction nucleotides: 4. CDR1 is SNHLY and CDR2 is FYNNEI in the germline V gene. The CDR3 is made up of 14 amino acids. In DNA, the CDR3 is TGTGCCAGCAGCCGGGAGGGCATCACAGATACGCAGTATTTT. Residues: CASSREGITDTQYF.

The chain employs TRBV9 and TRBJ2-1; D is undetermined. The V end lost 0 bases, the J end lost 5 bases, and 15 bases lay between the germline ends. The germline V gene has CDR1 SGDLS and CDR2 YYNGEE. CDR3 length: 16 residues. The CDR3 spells CASSVGETRLDNEQFF. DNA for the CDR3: TGTGCCAGCAGCGTAGGCGAAACCCGGCTAGACAATGAGCAGTTCTTC.

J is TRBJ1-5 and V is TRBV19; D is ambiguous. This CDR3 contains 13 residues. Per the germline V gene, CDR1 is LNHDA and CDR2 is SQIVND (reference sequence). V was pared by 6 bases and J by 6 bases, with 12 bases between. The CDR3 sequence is CASRPSRSQPQHF. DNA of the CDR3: TGTGCCAGTAGACCCTCTCGGAGTCAGCCCCAGCATTTT. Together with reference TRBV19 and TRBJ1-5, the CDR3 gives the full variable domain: DGGITQSPKYLFRKEGQNVTLSCEQNLNHDAMYWYRQDPGQGLRLIYYSQIVNDFQKGDIAEGYSVSREKKESFPLTVTSAQKNPTAFYLCASRPSRSQPQHFGDGTRLSIL.

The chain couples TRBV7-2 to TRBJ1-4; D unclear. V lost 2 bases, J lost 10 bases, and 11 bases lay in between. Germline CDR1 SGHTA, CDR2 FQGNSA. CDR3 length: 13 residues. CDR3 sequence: CASSLSREGKLFF. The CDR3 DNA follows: TGTGCCAGCAGCTTAAGTCGGGAAGGAAAACTGTTTTTT.

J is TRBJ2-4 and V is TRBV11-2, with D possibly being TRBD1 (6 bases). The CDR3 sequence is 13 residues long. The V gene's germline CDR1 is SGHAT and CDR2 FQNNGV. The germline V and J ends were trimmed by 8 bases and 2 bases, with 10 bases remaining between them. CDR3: CASLDSSKNIQYF. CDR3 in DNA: TGTGCCAGCCTGGACAGCTCCAAAAACATTCAGTACTTC.

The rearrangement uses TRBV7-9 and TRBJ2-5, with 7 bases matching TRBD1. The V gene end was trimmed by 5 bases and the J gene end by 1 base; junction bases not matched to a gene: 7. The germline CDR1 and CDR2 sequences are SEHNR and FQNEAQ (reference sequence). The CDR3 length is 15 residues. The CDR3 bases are TGTGCCAGCAGCCCACGGACAGGTGCCCAAGAGACCCAGTACTTC. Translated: CASSPRTGAQETQYF.

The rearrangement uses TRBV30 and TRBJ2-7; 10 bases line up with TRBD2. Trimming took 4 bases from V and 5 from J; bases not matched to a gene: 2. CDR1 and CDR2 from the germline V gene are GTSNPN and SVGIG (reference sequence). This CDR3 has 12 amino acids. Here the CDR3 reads CAWTSGSHEQYF. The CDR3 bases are TGTGCCTGGACTAGCGGGAGCCACGAGCAGTACTTC.

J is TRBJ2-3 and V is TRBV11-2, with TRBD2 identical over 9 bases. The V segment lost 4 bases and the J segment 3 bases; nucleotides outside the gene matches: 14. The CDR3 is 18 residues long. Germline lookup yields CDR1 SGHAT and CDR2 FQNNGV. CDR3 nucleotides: TGTGCCAGCAGCTCGAGCCCCCTGGGCGGGGGGGGGACAGATACGCAGTATTTT. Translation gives CASSSSPLGGGGTDTQYF.

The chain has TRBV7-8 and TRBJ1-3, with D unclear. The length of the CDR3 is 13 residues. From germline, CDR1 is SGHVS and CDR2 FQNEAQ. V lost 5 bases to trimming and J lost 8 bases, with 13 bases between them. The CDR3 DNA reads TGTGCCAGCAGCCCAGTCACCCGGGACACCATATATTTT. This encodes CASSPVTRDTIYF.

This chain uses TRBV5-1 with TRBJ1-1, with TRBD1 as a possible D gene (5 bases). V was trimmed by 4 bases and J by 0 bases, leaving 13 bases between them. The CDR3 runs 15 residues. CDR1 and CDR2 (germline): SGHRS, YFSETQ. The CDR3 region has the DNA TGCGCCAGCAGCGTCCAGGGAGGGGTGAACACTGAAGCTTTCTTT. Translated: CASSVQGGVNTEAFF.

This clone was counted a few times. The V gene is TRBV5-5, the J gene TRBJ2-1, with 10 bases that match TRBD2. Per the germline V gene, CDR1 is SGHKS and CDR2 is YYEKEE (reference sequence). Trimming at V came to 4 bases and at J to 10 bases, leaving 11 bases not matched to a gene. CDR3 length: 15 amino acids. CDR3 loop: CASSLLAGVKGEQFF. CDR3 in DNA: TGTGCCAGCAGCCTGCTAGCGGGAGTAAAGGGGGAGCAGTTCTTC.

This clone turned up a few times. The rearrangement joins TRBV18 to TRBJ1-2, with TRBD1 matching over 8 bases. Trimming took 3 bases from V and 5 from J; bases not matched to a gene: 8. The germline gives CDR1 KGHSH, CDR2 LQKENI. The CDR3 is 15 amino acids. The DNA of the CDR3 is TGTGCCAGCTCACCGTCCCCAGGGGGCAGTTATGGCTACACCTTC. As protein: CASSPSPGGSYGYTF.

The CDR3: CASSSGLAGSETQYF. In DNA, the CDR3 is TGCGCCAGCAGCTCGGGGCTAGCGGGGTCAGAGACCCAGTACTTC. The chain uses TRBV5-1 and TRBJ2-5, with 9 bases matching TRBD2. V shed 3 bases, J shed 4 bases, and the junction held 7 bases outside the gene matches. This CDR3 is built from 15 residues. Germline lookup yields CDR1 SGHRS and CDR2 YFSETQ.

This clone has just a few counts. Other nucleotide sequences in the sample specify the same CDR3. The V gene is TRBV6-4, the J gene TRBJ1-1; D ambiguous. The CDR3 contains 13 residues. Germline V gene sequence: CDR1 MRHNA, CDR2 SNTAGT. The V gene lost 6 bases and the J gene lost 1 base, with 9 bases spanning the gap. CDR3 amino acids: CASRRTGNTEAFF. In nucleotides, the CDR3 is TGTGCCAGCAGGAGAACGGGGAACACTGAAGCTTTCTTT.

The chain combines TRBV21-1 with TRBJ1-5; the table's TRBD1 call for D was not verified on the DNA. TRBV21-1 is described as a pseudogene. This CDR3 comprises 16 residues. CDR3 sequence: CASSKVSRTENQPQHF. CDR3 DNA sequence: TGTGCCAGCAGCAAAGTTAGTCGGACAGAGAATCAGCCCCAGCATTTT.

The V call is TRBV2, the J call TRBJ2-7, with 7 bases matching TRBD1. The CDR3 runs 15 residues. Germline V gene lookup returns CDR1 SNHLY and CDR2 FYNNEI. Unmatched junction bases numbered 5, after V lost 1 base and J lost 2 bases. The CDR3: CASSEVTGLAYEQYF. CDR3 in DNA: TGTGCCAGCAGTGAAGTGACAGGGTTAGCCTACGAGCAGTACTTC.

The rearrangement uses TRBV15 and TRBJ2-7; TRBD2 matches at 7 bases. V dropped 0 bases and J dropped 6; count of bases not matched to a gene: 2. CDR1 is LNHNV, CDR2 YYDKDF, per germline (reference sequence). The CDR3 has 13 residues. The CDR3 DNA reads TGTGCCACCAGCAGAGATGGGAGGGGCGAGCAGTACTTC. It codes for CATSRDGRGEQYF.

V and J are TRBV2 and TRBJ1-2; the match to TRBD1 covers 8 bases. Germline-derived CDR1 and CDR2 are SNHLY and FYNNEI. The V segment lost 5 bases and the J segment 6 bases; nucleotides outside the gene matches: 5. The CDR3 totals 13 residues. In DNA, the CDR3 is TGTGCCAGCAGTCAACAGGGGGGGGATGGCTACACCTTC. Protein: CASSQQGGDGYTF.

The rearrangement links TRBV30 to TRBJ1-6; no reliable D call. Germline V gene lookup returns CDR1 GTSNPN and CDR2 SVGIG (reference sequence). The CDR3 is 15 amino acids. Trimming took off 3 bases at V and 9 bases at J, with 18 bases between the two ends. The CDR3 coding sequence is TGTGCCTGGAGCGGAGGGCCGGGGAATAGTTCACCCCTCCACTTT. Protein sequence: CAWSGGPGNSSPLHF.

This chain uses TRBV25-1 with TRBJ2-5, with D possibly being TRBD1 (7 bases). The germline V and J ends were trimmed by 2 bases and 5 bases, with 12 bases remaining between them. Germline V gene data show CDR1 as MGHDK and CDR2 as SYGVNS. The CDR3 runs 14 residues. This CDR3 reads CASSEGGGVETQYF. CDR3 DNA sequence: TGTGCCAGCAGTGAAGGAGGGGGCGTTGAGACCCAGTACTTC.